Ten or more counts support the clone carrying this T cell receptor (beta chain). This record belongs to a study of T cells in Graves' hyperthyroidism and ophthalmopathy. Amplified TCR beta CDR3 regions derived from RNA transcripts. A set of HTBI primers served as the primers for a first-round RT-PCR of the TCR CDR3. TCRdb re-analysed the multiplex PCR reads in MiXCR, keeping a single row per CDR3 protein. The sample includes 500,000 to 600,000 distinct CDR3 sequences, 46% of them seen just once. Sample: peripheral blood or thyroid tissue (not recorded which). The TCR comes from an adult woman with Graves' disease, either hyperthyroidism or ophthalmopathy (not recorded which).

The CDR3 loop reads CSVDRGEGETQYF. The CDR3 region has the DNA TGCAGCGTCGACAGGGGCGAGGGGGAGACCCAGTACTTC. This rearrangement joins TRBV29-1 to TRBJ2-5; 8 bases agree with TRBD1. The CDR3 runs 13 residues. Germline lookup yields CDR1 SQVTM and CDR2 ANQGSEA. Losses at the gene ends were 6 bases for V and 5 bases for J; bases not matched to a gene: 8.